This TCR beta chain was found in a study of blood T cell repertoires in COVID-19. Study information: The United States, Italy and Spain supplied acute and convalescent COVID-19 samples. T cells, B-cell-depleted T cells, or PBMCs provided the cDNA or gDNA that served as material.

In the original analysis: Amplification from reference gene primers served as the basis for estimated nucleated cell counts. The assay was immunoSEQ multiplex PCR, and TCRdb's table has in-frame clones only and misses some. V, J and clone size derive from that table, while D and trimming were established from the DNA sequence. Here the sample spans approximately 82,000 clones, approximately 78% being singletons. The CDR3 covers 15 residues. The V segment lost 1 base and the J segment 10 bases; nucleotides outside the gene matches: 9. Germline values: CDR1 SGHRS, CDR2 YFSETQ. What was sequenced was peripheral blood. This sequence was found in a woman aged 70-85 years with acute or convalescent COVID-19. The chain combines TRBV5-1 with TRBJ2-1; 9 bases match TRBD2. The CDR3 spells CASSLSSGAHWEQFF. CDR3 coding DNA: TGCGCCAGCAGCTTGTCTAGCGGGGCCCACTGGGAGCAGTTCTTC.